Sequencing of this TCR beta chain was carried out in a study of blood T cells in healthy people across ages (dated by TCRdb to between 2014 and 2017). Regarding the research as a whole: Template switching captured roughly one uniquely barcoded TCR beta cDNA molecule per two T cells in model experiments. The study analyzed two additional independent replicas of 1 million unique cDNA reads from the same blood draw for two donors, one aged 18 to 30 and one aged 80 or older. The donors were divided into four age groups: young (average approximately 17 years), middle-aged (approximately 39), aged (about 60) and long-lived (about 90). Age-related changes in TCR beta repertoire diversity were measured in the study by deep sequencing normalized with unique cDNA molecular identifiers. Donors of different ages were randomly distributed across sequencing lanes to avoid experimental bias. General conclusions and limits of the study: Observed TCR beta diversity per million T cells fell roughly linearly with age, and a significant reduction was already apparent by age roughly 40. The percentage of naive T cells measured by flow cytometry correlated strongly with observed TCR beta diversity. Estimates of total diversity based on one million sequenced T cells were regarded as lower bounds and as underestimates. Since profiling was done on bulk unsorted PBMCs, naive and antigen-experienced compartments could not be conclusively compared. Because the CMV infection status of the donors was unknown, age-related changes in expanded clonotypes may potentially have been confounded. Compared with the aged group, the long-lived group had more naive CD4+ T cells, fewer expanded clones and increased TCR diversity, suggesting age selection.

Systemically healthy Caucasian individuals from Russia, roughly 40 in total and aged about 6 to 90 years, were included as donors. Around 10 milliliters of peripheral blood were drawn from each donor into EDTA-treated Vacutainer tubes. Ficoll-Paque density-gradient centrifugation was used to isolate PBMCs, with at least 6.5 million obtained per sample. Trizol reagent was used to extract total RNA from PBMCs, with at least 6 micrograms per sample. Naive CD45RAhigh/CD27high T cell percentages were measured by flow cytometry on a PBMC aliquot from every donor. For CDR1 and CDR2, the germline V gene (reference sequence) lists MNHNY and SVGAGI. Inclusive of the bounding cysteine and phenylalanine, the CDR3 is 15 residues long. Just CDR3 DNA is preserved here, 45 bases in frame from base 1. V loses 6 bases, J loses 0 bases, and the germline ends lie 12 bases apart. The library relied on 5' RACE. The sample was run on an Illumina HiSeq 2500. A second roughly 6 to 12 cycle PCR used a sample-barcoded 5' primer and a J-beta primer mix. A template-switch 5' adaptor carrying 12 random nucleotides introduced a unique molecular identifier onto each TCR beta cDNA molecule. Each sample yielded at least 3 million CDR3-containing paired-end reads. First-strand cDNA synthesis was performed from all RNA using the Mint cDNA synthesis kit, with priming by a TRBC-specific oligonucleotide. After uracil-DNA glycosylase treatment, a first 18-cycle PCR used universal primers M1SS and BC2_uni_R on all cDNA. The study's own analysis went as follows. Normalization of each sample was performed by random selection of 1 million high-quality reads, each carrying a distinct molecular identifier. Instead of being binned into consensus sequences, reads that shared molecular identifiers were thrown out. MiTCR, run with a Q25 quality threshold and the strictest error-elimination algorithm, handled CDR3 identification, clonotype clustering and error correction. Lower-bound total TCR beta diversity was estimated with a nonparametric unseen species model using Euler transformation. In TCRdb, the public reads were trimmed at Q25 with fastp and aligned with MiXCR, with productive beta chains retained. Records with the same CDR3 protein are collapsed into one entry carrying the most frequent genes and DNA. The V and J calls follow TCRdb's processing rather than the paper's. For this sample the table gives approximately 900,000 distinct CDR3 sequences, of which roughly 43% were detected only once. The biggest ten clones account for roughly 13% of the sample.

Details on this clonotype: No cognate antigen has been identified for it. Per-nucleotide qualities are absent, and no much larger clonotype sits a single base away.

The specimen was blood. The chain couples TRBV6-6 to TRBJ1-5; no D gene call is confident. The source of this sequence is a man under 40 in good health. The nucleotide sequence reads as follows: TGTGCCAGCAGGGCGGGATATTATAGCAATCAGCCCCAGCATTTT. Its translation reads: CASRAGYYSNQPQHF.